The 18 T cell receptor beta chains presented below share a single source sample, sequenced in a study of CD8 T cells in ankylosing spondylitis. One entry per CDR3 protein results from TCRdb running MiXCR on the 5' RACE reads. The sample has about 92,000 distinct CDR3 sequences, 7.5% to 9% seen once. The sequencing input was blood, either unsorted or a sorted T cell fraction (not recorded which). The receptors originated from a male donor with ankylosing spondylitis or in good health (not recorded which).

This clonotype was picked up many times. This chain uses TRBV5-1 with TRBJ1-4; D remains ambiguous. Trimming cost V 5 bases and J 0 bases, with 5 bases left between them. The CDR3 runs to 13 residues. Germline CDR1 is SGHRS and CDR2 is YFSETQ. The CDR3 bases are TGCGCCAGCAGGAGTTCAACTAATGAAAAACTGTTTTTT. Residues: CASRSSTNEKLFF.

Many counts were recorded for this clonotype. The chain recombines TRBV14 with TRBJ2-1; the match to TRBD1 covers 7 bases. Germline assignment: CDR1 SGHDN and CDR2 FVKESK. This CDR3 comprises 14 residues. The J segment lost 2 bases and the V segment lost 8 bases, leaving 6 bases of the junction unmatched. CDR3 amino acids: CASGIGTAYNEQFF. The CDR3 DNA reads as TGTGCCAGCGGAATCGGGACAGCCTACAATGAGCAGTTCTTC.

The V and J genes are TRBV7-9 and TRBJ1-2; D is perhaps TRBD1 (6 bases). This CDR3 has 14 amino acids. Germline lookup yields CDR1 SEHNR and CDR2 FQNEAQ (reference sequence). The V end was cut by 5 bases, the J end by 6 bases, with 16 bases between. DNA of the CDR3: TGTGCCAGCAGCCCCGGGGGGGGCCAGGATGGCTACACCTTC. Translating gives CASSPGGGQDGYTF.

This clonotype was counted ten times or more. CDR3 in amino acids: CASKGTPNEKLFF. DNA of the CDR3: TGTGCCAGCAAAGGGACCCCTAATGAAAAACTGTTTTTT. The chain links TRBV6-2 or TRBV6-3 to TRBJ1-4, with a tentative D call TRBD1 (5 bases). Germline-derived CDR1 and CDR2 are MNHEY and SVGEGT. The CDR3 runs to 13 residues. V lost 7 bases, J lost 3 bases, and 9 bases lay in between.

In this sample, this clonotype turned up many times. The chain couples TRBV6-5 to TRBJ2-7, with D perhaps TRBD1 (5 bases). Germline loops: CDR1 MNHEY, CDR2 SVGAGI. V lost 2 bases and J lost 5, with 22 bases in between. The CDR3 totals 17 residues. The CDR3 sequence: CASSYTSRATGSNEQYF. The CDR3, as DNA: TGTGCCAGCAGTTACACCAGCCGTGCTACAGGTAGCAACGAGCAGTACTTC.

Comment on this clonotype: Being one base from a much bigger clone, this may be a read error. The CDR3 end shows no conserved phenylalanine or tryptophan, and so a read error is likely. This chain joins TRBV2 and TRBJ1-5; D gene uncertain. CDR3 length: 13 amino acids. Between the trimmed V and J ends, which lost 4 bases and 5 bases, there was a span of 9 bases. Germline loops: CDR1 SNHLY, CDR2 FYNNEI. The CDR3 DNA reads as TGTGCCAGCAGTGTCAAAATGGATCAGCCCCAGCATTCT. Its protein is CASSVKMDQPQHS.

Notes on this clonotype: This may stem from a read error, because a much larger clone lies one nucleotide away. This rearrangement joins TRBV5-1 to TRBJ2-7, with 9 bases lining up with TRBD1. The CDR3 contains 14 residues. Germline V lookup: CDR1 SGHRS, CDR2 YFSETQ. The CDR3 loop is CASTLSGTGLEQYF. Here the CDR3 DNA reads TGCGCCAGCACCTTGTCCGGGACAGGGCTCGAGCAGTACTTC.

This clonotype was observed many times. The chain couples TRBV15 to TRBJ1-1, with D possibly being TRBD1 (6 bases). Germline assignment: CDR1 LNHNV and CDR2 YYDKDF (reference sequence). The CDR3 spans 18 residues. V gave up 0 bases and J gave up 1 base, with 18 bases separating them. DNA of the CDR3: TGTGCCACCAGCAGAGATCGGTTCCCCACAGGGAAGAACACTGAAGCTTTCTTT. This sequence encodes CATSRDRFPTGKNTEAFF.

There are many counts of this clonotype. The chain carries TRBV7-2 and TRBJ2-7, with unresolved D. The germline V gene encodes CDR1 SGHTA and CDR2 FQGNSA. The CDR3 has 13 amino acids. V gave up 1 base and J gave up 3 bases, with 7 bases separating them. The CDR3 DNA reads as TGTGCCAGCAGCTTAGGGGCTAACTACGAGCAGTACTTC. It encodes CASSLGANYEQYF.

This clonotype was seen ten or more times. V gene TRBV28 combines with J gene TRBJ2-2, with TRBD2 matching over 8 bases. This CDR3 spans 18 amino acids. V trimming: 4 bases; J trimming: 4 bases; junction bases outside the gene matches: 14. CDR1 and CDR2 (germline): MDHEN, SYDVKM. The CDR3 loop is CASSSTPGGLDPTGELFF. Here the CDR3 DNA reads TGTGCCAGCAGTTCAACCCCGGGGGGACTAGATCCCACCGGGGAGCTGTTTTTT.

This clonotype has a count of ten or more. DNA for the CDR3: TGTGCCAGTAGTAAAGCGGTGCGGGAGAATGAGCAGTTCTTC. This sequence encodes CASSKAVRENEQFF. V gene TRBV19 combines with J gene TRBJ2-1, with 7 bases identical to TRBD2. The J segment lost 7 bases and the V segment lost 4 bases, leaving 7 bases of the junction unmatched. This CDR3 has 14 residues. Germline loops: CDR1 LNHDA, CDR2 SQIVND (reference sequence).

In its sample, this clonotype was seen many times. This chain connects TRBV3-1 to TRBJ2-5, with TRBD2 as a possible D gene (7 bases). V was shortened by 1 base and J by 2 bases, with 11 bases between the two germline ends. The V gene's germline CDR1 is LGHDT and CDR2 YNNKEL (reference sequence). The CDR3 runs 15 residues. CDR3 sequence reads: CASSQGRGAQETQYF. The CDR3 nucleotides are TGTGCCAGCAGCCAAGGCCGGGGGGCGCAAGAGACCCAGTACTTC.

The chain joins TRBV11-2 to TRBJ1-4; 9 bases are a match to TRBD1. Germline V gene lookup returns CDR1 SGHAT and CDR2 FQNNGV. This CDR3 contains 14 residues. The junction had 5 bases not matched to a gene; V was cut back by 5 bases and J by 7 bases. In DNA, the CDR3 is TGTGCCAGCAGCCAGGACAGGGGAGGTGAAAAACTGTTTTTT. Translated: CASSQDRGGEKLFF.

This clonotype was seen many times. The chain uses TRBV9 and TRBJ1-2, with 7 positions matching TRBD1. The CDR3 runs to 14 residues. Germline assignment: CDR1 SGDLS and CDR2 YYNGEE. Trimming took 0 bases from V and 5 from J; bases not matched to a gene: 4. The CDR3 spells CASSVDRGGYGYTF. CDR3 nucleotides: TGTGCCAGCAGCGTAGACAGGGGAGGGTATGGCTACACCTTC. Supplemented by reference TRBV9 and TRBJ1-2, the full variable domain reads DSGVTQTPKHLITATGQRVTLRCSPRSGDLSVYWYQQSLDQGLQFLIQYYNGEERAKGNILERFSAQQFPDLHSELNLSSLELGDSALYFCASSVDRGGYGYTFGSGTRLTVV.

V usage is TRBV30 and J usage is TRBJ2-7, with D unresolved. V was trimmed by 2 bases and J by 1 base, leaving 15 bases between them. There are 15 residues in the CDR3. Germline V lookup: CDR1 GTSNPN, CDR2 SVGIG (reference sequence). CDR3 region: CAWSPEAPTSYEQYF. Here the CDR3 DNA reads TGTGCCTGGAGTCCTGAAGCGCCAACTTCCTACGAGCAGTACTTC.

This clonotype was seen only a few times. CDR3 amino acids: CASSPLVRGSPLHF. The CDR3 coding sequence is TGTGCCAGCTCTCCTCTCGTTCGGGGTTCACCCCTCCACTTT. The V call is TRBV28, the J call TRBJ1-6, with D unclear. The V gene lost 8 bases and the J gene lost 9 bases, with 17 bases spanning the gap. CDR3 length: 14 amino acids. From germline, CDR1 is MDHEN and CDR2 SYDVKM.

With regard to this clonotype: At one end the junction does not follow the germline gene, possibly because of a read error. The chain couples TRBV9 to TRBJ1-3; D gene uncertain. The length of the CDR3 is 16 residues. Germline CDR1 is SGDLS and CDR2 is YYNGEE. Here the CDR3 reads CASSTSRGDTGNTTYF. In DNA form, the CDR3 reads TGTGCCAGCAGCACGAGCCGGGGAGACACTGGAAACACCACATATTTT.

This clonotype appeared many times. This chain connects TRBV28 to TRBJ2-5; 8 nucleotides agree with TRBD1. The CDR3 is 16 amino acids. The ends lost 4 bases at V and 2 bases at J; junction bases unmatched: 9. Per the germline V gene, CDR1 is MDHEN and CDR2 is SYDVKM. CDR3 loop: CASSSLGDRLQETQYF. In DNA form, the CDR3 reads TGTGCCAGCAGTTCCCTAGGGGACAGGCTACAAGAGACCCAGTACTTC.